Sequencing of this T cell receptor beta chain was carried out in a study of shared clonotypes between healthy human individuals. The germline CDR1 and CDR2 sequences are SGDLS and YYNGEE. The CDR3 is 15 residues long. The V and J ends lost 0 bases and 6 bases respectively, with 10 bases between them. Generated by immunoSEQ multiplex PCR, the TCRdb table keeps only in-frame clones and is missing some. The sample carries a few million clones, over 85% recorded once. Donors, healthy HIV-negative adults, lacked recent acute infections or vaccinations. Specimen: naive CD4+ T cells sorted from blood. The subset is: CD45RA+ positively selected. The chain combines TRBV9 with TRBJ2-6, with D unresolved. The receptor was isolated from a man between 18 and 29 years old in good health. The CDR3 region is CASSVGSSEANVLTF. The CDR3 coding sequence is TGTGCCAGCAGCGTAGGAAGTTCGGAGGCCAACGTCCTGACTTTC.